This TCR beta chain was identified in a study of T cell repertoires in cytomegalovirus infection (dated by TCRdb to the late 2010s). In the study overall: The peptide stimulations were aimed at well-studied HLA-B-restricted epitopes as well as recently identified HLA-C-restricted CMV epitopes, whose presentation resists viral immunomodulation. Donor HLA type was relevant to the analysis, because carriage of CMV infection together with the matching HLA type was indicated by public TCR beta signatures. Summary of the overall study and its limitations: The ex vivo response was dominated by HLA-C-restricted CMV-specific TCR beta clonotypes, and the single most frequent clonotype in two of eight donors was supplied by these HLA-C-restricted clonotypes. Cumulative frequency of public TCR beta family members discriminated carriers of CMV infection plus the relevant HLA type in this cohort and an independent roughly 320-donor cohort.

A note on this clonotype: This clone's antigen is unknown. Base qualities are not provided; no much larger clone lies one nucleotide away.

Sequencing was performed on an Illumina HiSeq 1500. TCRdb passed the public sequencing reads through fastp at Q25 and MiXCR, retaining productive beta sequences. All rows with the same CDR3 protein become a single entry with the most common DNA and genes. This sample gives approximately 350,000 distinct CDR3 sequences in total; approximately 30% of them show up just once. The top ten clonotypes cover approximately 13% of the sample. This sample's treatment or condition label indicates: in vitro stimulation with specific CMV peptide epitopes to enrich CMV-specific T cells. The V and J ends are trimmed by 0 bases and 4 bases, leaving 13 bases between them. Measured from the cysteine to the phenylalanine, the CDR3 is 16 residues long. Kept here is only the CDR3 DNA, which spans 48 bases and is read in frame from base 1. The germline V gene specifies MGHRA as CDR1 and YSYEKL as CDR2.

Recombination connected TRBV4-1 to TRBJ1-5; possibly the D gene is TRBD1, per 6 matching bases. Sequenced material: cultured PBMCs, taken from culture after CMV antigen stimulation. The source of this sequence is a human donor in good health (CMV status not recorded). Some clones in this sample may be carry-over from other donors' samples. The sequenced DNA: TGCGCCAGCAGCCAAGATCCCGGACAGACTAATCAGCCCCAGCATTTT. The resulting protein is CASSQDPGQTNQPQHF.